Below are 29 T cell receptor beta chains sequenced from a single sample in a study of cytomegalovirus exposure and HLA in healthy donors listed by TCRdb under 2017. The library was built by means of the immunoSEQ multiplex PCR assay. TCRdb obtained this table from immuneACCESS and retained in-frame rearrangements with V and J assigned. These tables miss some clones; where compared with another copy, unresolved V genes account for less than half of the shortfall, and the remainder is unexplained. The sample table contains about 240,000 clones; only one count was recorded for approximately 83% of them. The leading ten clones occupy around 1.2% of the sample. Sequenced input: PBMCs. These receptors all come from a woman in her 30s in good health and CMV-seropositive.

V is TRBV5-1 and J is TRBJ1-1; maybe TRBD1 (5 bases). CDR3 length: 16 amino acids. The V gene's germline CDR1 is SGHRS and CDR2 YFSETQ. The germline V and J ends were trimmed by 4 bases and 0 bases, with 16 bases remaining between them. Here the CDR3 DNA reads TGCGCCAGCAGCACGAGGGGCGGGGAGGTGAACACTGAAGCTTTCTTT. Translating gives CASSTRGGEVNTEAFF.

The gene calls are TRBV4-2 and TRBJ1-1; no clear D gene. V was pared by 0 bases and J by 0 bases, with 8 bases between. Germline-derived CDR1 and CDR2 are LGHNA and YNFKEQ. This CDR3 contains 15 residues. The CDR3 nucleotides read TGTGCCAGCAGCCAAGAAGCTTTCATGAACACTGAAGCTTTCTTT. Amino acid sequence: CASSQEAFMNTEAFF.

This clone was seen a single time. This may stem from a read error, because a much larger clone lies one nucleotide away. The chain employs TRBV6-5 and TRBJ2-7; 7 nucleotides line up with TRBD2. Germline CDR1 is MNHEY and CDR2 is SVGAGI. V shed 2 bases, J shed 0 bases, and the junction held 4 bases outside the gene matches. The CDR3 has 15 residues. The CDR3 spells CASSYPRGSSYEQYF. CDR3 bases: TGTGCCAGCAGTTACCCGCGGGGGAGCTCCTACGAGCAGTACTTC.

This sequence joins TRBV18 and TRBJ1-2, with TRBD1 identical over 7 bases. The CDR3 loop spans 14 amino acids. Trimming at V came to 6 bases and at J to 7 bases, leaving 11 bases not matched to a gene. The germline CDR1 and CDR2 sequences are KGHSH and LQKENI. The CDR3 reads CASSPDRVQGGYTF. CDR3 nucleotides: TGTGCCAGCTCGCCCGACAGGGTGCAAGGTGGCTACACCTTC.

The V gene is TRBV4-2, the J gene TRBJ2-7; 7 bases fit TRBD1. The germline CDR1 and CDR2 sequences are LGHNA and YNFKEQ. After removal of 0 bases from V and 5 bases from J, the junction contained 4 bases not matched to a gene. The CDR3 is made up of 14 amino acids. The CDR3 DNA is TGTGCCAGCAGCCAAGAGACAGGGATCGACGAGCAGTACTTC. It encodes CASSQETGIDEQYF.

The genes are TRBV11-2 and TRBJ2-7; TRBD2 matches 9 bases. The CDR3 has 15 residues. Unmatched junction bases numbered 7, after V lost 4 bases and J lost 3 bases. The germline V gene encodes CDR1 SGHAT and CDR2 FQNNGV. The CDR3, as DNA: TGTGCCAGCAGCTCCCCCCTAGCGGGAATCTACGAGCAGTACTTC. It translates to CASSSPLAGIYEQYF.

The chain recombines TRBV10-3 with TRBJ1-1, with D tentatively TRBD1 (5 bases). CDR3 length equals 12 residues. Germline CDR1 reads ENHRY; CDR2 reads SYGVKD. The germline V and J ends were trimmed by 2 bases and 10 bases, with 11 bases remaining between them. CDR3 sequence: CAISEGGGRAFF. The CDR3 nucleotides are TGTGCCATCAGTGAGGGGGGGGGAAGAGCTTTCTTT.

CDR3 sequence reads: CATGRTGFGGANEKLFF. The CDR3 bases are TGTGCCACTGGGAGGACAGGGTTTGGTGGGGCTAATGAAAAACTGTTTTTT. The gene calls are TRBV19 and TRBJ1-4; 8 positions match TRBD1. The CDR3 spans 17 residues. Germline V gives CDR1 LNHDA, CDR2 SQIVND (reference sequence). Trimming removed 10 bases from V and 3 bases from J; junction bases left unmatched: 16. Full variable domain (rest looked up from reference TRBV19 and TRBJ1-4): DGGITQSPKYLFRKEGQNVTLSCEQNLNHDAMYWYRQDPGQGLRLIYYSQIVNDFQKGDIAEGYSVSREKKESFPLTVTSAQKNPTAFYLCATGRTGFGGANEKLFFGSGTQLSVL.

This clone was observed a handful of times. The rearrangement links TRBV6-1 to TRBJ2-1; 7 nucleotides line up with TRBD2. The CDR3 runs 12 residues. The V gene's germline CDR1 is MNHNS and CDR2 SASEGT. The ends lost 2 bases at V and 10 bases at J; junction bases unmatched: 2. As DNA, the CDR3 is TGTGCCAGCAGTGAACCCGGGAGGGAGCAGTTCTTC. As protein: CASSEPGREQFF.

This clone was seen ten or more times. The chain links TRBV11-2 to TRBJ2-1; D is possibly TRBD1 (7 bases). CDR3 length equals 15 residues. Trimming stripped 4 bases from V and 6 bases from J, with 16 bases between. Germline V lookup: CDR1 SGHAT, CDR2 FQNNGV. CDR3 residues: CASSSEGQFLNEQFF. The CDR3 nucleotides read TGTGCCAGCAGCTCGGAGGGACAGTTTCTCAATGAGCAGTTCTTC.

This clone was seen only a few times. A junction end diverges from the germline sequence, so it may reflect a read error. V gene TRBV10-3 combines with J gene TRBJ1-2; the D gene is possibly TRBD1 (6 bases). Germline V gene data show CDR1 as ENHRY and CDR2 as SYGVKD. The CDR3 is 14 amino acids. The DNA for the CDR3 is TGTGCCATCAAACCCGCGGCAGGGGACTATGGCTACATCTTC. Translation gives CAIKPAAGDYGYIF.

CDR3 nucleotide sequence: TGTGCCTGGAGTCATGCAGGGAGGAATGAGCAGTTCTTC. It specifies CAWSHAGRNEQFF. This rearrangement joins TRBV30 to TRBJ2-1, with D tentatively TRBD2 (6 bases). This CDR3 contains 13 residues. Per the germline V gene, CDR1 is GTSNPN and CDR2 is SVGIG (reference sequence). Trimming cost V 2 bases and J 7 bases, with 12 bases left between them. The full variable domain, completed using reference TRBV30 and TRBJ2-1, is SQTIHQWPATLVQPVGSPLSLECTVEGTSNPNLYWYRQAAGRGLQLLFYSVGIGQISSEVPQNLSASRPQDRQFILSSKKLLLSDSGFYLCAWSHAGRNEQFFGPGTRLTVL.

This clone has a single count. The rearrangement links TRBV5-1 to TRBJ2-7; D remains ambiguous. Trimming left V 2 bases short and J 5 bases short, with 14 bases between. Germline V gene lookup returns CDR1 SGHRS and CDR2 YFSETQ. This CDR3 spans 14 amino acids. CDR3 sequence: CASSFDITPNEQYF. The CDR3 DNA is TGCGCCAGCAGCTTCGACATAACCCCCAACGAGCAGTACTTC.

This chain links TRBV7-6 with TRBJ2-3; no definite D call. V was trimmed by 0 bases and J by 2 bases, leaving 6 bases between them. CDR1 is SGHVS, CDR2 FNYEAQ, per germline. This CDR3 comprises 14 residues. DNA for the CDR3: TGTGCCAGCAGCTTAGCGGCAATCACAGATACGCAGTATTTT. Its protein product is CASSLAAITDTQYF.

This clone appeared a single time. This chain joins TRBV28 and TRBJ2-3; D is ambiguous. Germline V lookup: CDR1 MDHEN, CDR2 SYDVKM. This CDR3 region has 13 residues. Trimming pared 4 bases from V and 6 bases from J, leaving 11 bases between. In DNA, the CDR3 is TGTGCCAGCAGTTGGCCTGTCGGGGATACGCAGTATTTT. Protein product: CASSWPVGDTQYF.

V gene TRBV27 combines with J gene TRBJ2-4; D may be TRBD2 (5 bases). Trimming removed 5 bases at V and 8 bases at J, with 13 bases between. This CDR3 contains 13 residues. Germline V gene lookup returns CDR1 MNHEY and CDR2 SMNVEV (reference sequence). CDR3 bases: TGTGCCAGCAGTGCTCGAGCAGCGGACATTCAGTACTTC. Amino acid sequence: CASSARAADIQYF.

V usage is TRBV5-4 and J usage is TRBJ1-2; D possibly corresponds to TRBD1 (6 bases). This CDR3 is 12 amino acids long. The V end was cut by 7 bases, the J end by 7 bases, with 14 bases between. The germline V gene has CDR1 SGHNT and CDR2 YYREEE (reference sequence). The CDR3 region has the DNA TGTGCCAGCGGGGAACAGGGTTCTGGCTACACCTTC. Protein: CASGEQGSGYTF.

The CDR3 DNA reads as TGTGCCAGCAGCTCGCTAGCGGATGCCTACGAGCAGTACTTC. As protein: CASSSLADAYEQYF. This chain uses TRBV5-6 with TRBJ2-7; TRBD2 matches at 7 bases. The germline V gene encodes CDR1 SGHDT and CDR2 YYEEEE. V shed 3 bases, J shed 2 bases, and the junction held 5 bases outside the gene matches. This CDR3 has 14 residues.

The CDR3 nucleotides read TGTGCCAGCAGCTTGTATGGTGGGCAAGCTTTCTTT. This translates into CASSLYGGQAFF. This chain links TRBV5-4 with TRBJ1-1, with D unclear. The CDR3 is 12 residues long. V was cut by 1 base and J by 9 bases, with 10 bases left in between. CDR1 and CDR2 from the germline V gene are SGHNT and YYREEE (reference sequence).

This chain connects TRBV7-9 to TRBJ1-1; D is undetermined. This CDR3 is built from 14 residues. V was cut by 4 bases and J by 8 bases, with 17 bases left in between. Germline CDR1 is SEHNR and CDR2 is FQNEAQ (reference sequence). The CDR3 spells CASSSPNRESEAFF. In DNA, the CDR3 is TGTGCCAGCAGCTCCCCAAATAGGGAGTCGGAAGCTTTCTTT.

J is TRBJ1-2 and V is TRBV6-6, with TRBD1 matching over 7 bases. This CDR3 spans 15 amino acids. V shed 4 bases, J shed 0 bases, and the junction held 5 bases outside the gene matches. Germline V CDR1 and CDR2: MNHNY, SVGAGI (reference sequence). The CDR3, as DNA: TGTGCCAGCAGTTCCTGGACAGGAACTAACTATGGCTACACCTTC. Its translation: CASSSWTGTNYGYTF.

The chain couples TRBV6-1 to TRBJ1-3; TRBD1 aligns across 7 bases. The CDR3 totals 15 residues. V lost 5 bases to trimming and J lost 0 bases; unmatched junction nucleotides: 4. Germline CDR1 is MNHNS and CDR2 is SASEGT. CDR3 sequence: CASSRDRDSGNTIYF. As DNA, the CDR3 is TGTGCCAGCAGTAGAGACAGGGACTCTGGAAACACCATATATTTT.

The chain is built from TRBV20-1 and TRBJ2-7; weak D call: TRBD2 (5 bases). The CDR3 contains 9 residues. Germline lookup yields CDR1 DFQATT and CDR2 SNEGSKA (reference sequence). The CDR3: CNLPGEQYF. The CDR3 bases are TGCAACCTCCCGGGGGAGCAGTACTTC.

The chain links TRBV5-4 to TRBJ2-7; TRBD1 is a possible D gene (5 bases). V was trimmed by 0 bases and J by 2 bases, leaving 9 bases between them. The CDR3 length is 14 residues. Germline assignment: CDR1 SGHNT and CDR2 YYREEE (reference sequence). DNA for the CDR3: TGTGCCAGCAGCTTGGAGCTGGGGCCCTACGAGCAGTACTTC. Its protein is CASSLELGPYEQYF.

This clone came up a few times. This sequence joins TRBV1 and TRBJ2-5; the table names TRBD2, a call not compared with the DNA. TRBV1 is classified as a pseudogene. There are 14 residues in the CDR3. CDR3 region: CTSTQREGRETQYF. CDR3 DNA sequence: TGCACCAGCACCCAGCGGGAGGGCCGGGAGACCCAGTACTTC.

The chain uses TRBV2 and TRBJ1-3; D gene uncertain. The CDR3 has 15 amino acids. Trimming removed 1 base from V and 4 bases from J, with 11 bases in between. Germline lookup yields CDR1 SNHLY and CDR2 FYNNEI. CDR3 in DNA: TGTGCCAGCAGTGAAGAAGGAGGATGGGGAAACACCATATATTTT. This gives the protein CASSEEGGWGNTIYF.

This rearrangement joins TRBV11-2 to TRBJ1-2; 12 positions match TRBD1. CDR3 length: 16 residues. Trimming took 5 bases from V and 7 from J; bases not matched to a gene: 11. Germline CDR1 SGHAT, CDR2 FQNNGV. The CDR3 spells CASSHTGTGGYGGYTF. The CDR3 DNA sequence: TGTGCCAGCAGCCACACCGGGACAGGGGGCTATGGTGGCTACACCTTC.

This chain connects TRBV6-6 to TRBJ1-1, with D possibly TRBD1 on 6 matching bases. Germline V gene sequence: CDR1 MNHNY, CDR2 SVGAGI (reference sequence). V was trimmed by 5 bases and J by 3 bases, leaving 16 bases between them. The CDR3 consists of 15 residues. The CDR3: CASSDVRGGHTEAFF. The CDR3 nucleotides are TGTGCCAGCAGTGACGTCAGGGGCGGGCACACTGAAGCTTTCTTT.

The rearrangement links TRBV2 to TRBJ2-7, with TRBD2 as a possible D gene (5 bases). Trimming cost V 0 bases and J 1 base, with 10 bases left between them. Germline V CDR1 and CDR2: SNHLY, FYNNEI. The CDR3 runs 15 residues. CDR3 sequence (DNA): TGTGCCAGCAGTGAAGCGTGGGAGTATTCCTACGAGCAGTACTTC. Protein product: CASSEAWEYSYEQYF.